This T cell receptor (beta chain) was identified during a study of blood T cells in healthy people across ages. Whole-study results and caveats: Donors of long life had a larger count of naive CD4+ cells and greater diversity than aged donors. Researchers deemed the diversity estimates from one million T cells underestimates. Without sorted subsets, naive and antigen-experienced compartments could not be conclusively compared. Age advanced and TCR beta diversity per million T cells fell, roughly linearly.

Alongside a J-beta primer mix, a sample-barcoded 5' primer served in a second PCR lasting roughly 7 to 11 cycles. TCRdb redid the calling of the 5' RACE reads with MiXCR, one entry per CDR3 protein. The table has roughly 680,000 distinct CDR3 sequences, about 51% seen once; the top ten hold roughly 12%. Ten or more counts support this clonotype. Its antigen remains unknown. The CDR3 totals 15 residues. Germline CDR1 and CDR2: MNHEY and SVGEGT. J was trimmed by 2 bases and V by 6 bases; bases with no gene match: 4. What was sequenced was blood. This TCR came from an elderly woman in good health. V and J are TRBV6-2 or TRBV6-3 and TRBJ2-1; 10 bases line up with TRBD2. DNA for the CDR3: TGTGCCAGCAGCTATGGGACTAGCGCCTACAATGAGCAGTTCTTC. Protein product: CASSYGTSAYNEQFF.